These T cell receptor beta chains were read from a single sample in a study of cytomegalovirus exposure and HLA in healthy donors. Clones were read by immunoSEQ multiplex PCR, and TCRdb kept only the in-frame ones, dropping some. The repertoire holds some 120,000 clones, with around 83% as singletons. The sample comprised PBMCs. These receptors were obtained from a woman aged 18 to 35 in good health and CMV-seropositive. The CDR3 runs from the conserved cysteine through the conserved F or W. D genes are given only for firm matches. Part of the rows lack a size; the others show once, few, many or a class for expanded clones.

J,V,size,D,length,DNA,CDR3
TRBJ2-3,TRBV7-2,.,TRBD2,15,TGTGCCAGCACCCCAGCGGGGGCCAACACAGATACGCAGTATTTT,CASTPAGANTDTQYF
TRBJ1-1,TRBV13,.,TRBD1,17,TGTGCCAGCAGCAACACTGGATGGACAGGGGAGAACACTGAAGCTTTCTTT,CASSNTGWTGENTEAFF
TRBJ1-1,TRBV5-1,.,TRBD1,16,TGCGCCAGCAGCTTGTGGGGACAGGGGATTGACACTGAAGCTTTCTTT,CASSLWGQGIDTEAFF
TRBJ2-1,TRBV6-1,few,.,11,TGTGCCAGCCGATGGACAGACAGGCAGTTCTTC,CASRWTDRQFF
TRBJ2-7,TRBV4-1,.,.,14,TGCGCCAGCAGCCAACTTCCCAACTCCTACGAGCAGTACTTC,CASSQLPNSYEQYF
TRBJ2-3,TRBV4-2,few,TRBD2,17,TGTGCCAGCAGCCACCCCGCGCCAGCGGGGGCTGAAGATACGCAGTATTTT,CASSHPAPAGAEDTQYF
TRBJ2-7,TRBV6-6,.,.,13,TGTGCCAGCAGTTACTCGAGGCCCTACGAGCAGTACTTC,CASSYSRPYEQYF
TRBJ2-7,TRBV18,.,.,12,TGTGCCAGCTCACCGACTGAAAACGAGCAGTACTTC,CASSPTENEQYF
TRBJ1-3,TRBV13,.,.,14,TGTGCCAGCAGCTTTTCGCAGGGATTGGACACCATATATTTT,CASSFSQGLDTIYF
TRBJ1-6,TRBV2,.,.,15,TGTGCCAGCAGTGAAGTGCTGGGGGGGGATTCACCCCTCCACTTT,CASSEVLGGDSPLHF